These 27 T cell receptor beta chains originate from one sample sequenced in a study of control samples from healthy donors and cancer patients. Clones were read by immunoSEQ multiplex PCR, and TCRdb kept only the in-frame ones, dropping some. The profile shows about 130,000 clones, around 94% of them singletons. Sequencing was done on a sample of PBMCs. The receptors shown here come from a man between 60 and 75 years old with colorectal cancer.

The chain employs TRBV9 and TRBJ1-6; no clear D gene. This CDR3 contains 17 residues. Trimming removed 0 bases at V and 0 bases at J, with 10 bases between. Germline CDR1 is SGDLS and CDR2 is YYNGEE. The CDR3 sequence: CASSVGPPSSYNSPLHF. The DNA for the CDR3 is TGTGCCAGCAGCGTAGGACCGCCGAGCTCCTATAATTCACCCCTCCACTTT.

This chain uses TRBV5-1 with TRBJ1-5, with 7 bases lining up with TRBD1. J was trimmed by 3 bases and V by 4 bases; bases with no gene match: 7. Looked up from germline, CDR1 is SGHRS and CDR2 is YFSETQ. The CDR3 has 15 amino acids. The CDR3 region has the DNA TGCGCCAGCAGCCCAACAGGGGTGACCAATCAGCCCCAGCATTTT. Residues: CASSPTGVTNQPQHF.

DNA of the CDR3: TGTGCCAGCAGCCAATCCCCCACTGAAGCTTTCTTT. Translation: CASSQSPTEAFF. The chain recombines TRBV12-3 or TRBV12-4 with TRBJ1-1; D remains unclear. The V end lost 6 bases, the J end lost 4 bases, and 9 bases lay between the germline ends. The CDR3 is 12 residues long.

This clone appeared once. The chain couples TRBV7-8 to TRBJ2-1; 10 nucleotides agree with TRBD1. The junction had 5 bases not matched to a gene; V was cut back by 2 bases and J by 4 bases. This CDR3 has 16 amino acids. Germline-derived CDR1 and CDR2 are SGHVS and FQNEAQ. The CDR3 spells CASSLTPGQGYNEQFF. CDR3 coding DNA: TGTGCCAGCAGCTTAACGCCGGGACAGGGGTACAATGAGCAGTTCTTC.

This clone has only a few counts. The chain employs TRBV29-1 and TRBJ1-1; D is ambiguous. The germline gives CDR1 SQVTM, CDR2 ANQGSEA. This CDR3 has 14 amino acids. V lost 4 bases to trimming and J lost 1 base, with 13 bases between them. CDR3: CSVGNPEGNTEAFF. The CDR3 DNA sequence: TGCAGCGTTGGGAACCCGGAGGGGAACACTGAAGCTTTCTTT.

The chain couples TRBV6-5 to TRBJ1-1; maybe TRBD1 (5 bases). There are 15 residues in the CDR3. V was clipped by 5 bases and J by 2 bases, with 15 bases between them. Germline assignment: CDR1 MNHEY and CDR2 SVGAGI. The CDR3 DNA follows: TGTGCCAGCAGTCGCGACAGAGCAATTAACACTGAAGCTTTCTTT. This encodes CASSRDRAINTEAFF.

The genes are TRBV28 and TRBJ1-1; 7 bases map to TRBD1. J was trimmed by 5 bases and V by 6 bases; bases with no gene match: 18. The germline gives CDR1 MDHEN, CDR2 SYDVKM. The CDR3 runs to 17 residues. CDR3 sequence (DNA): TGTGCCAGCAGCGCCCCCGCAGCAGGGGGGAGGGGAACTGAAGCTTTCTTT. Protein: CASSAPAAGGRGTEAFF.

The chain couples TRBV19 to TRBJ1-2, with D possibly matching TRBD1 (6 bases). This CDR3 is built from 11 residues. CDR1 and CDR2 (germline): LNHDA, SQIVND (reference sequence). Between the trimmed V and J ends, which lost 10 bases and 8 bases, there was a span of 14 bases. The CDR3 bases are TGTGCCACATTGACGGGGGCAGGCTACACCTTC. This translates into CATLTGAGYTF.

The chain links TRBV21-1 to TRBJ2-7; the table's D call of TRBD1 was not tested on the DNA. TRBV21-1 is labeled a pseudogene. This CDR3 comprises 15 residues. CDR3 nucleotide sequence: TGTGCCAGCGGGAAGACAGGTCCGGGCTCCTACGAGCAGTACTTC. This translates into CASGKTGPGSYEQYF.

J is TRBJ2-1 and V is TRBV5-1, with TRBD2 identical over 11 bases. V lost 1 base to trimming and J lost 5 bases; unmatched junction nucleotides: 2. Germline V CDR1 and CDR2: SGHRS, YFSETQ. CDR3 length equals 15 residues. CDR3 region: CASSLTSGGDNEQFF. Written as DNA, the CDR3 is TGCGCCAGCAGCTTGACTAGCGGGGGTGACAATGAGCAGTTCTTC.

The chain links TRBV9 to TRBJ1-3; D gene uncertain. The length of the CDR3 is 16 residues. The V and J ends lost 0 bases and 0 bases respectively, with 10 bases between them. The germline V gene has CDR1 SGDLS and CDR2 YYNGEE. CDR3 amino acids: CASSVAPANSGNTIYF. CDR3 sequence (DNA): TGTGCCAGCAGCGTAGCTCCAGCCAACTCTGGAAACACCATATATTTT.

The genes are TRBV19 and TRBJ1-1; 8 nucleotides line up with TRBD1. The germline gives CDR1 LNHDA, CDR2 SQIVND (reference sequence). V dropped 3 bases and J dropped 5; count of bases not matched to a gene: 2. The CDR3 has 13 residues. The CDR3 region is CASSMRQGTEAFF. For the CDR3, the DNA is TGTGCCAGTAGTATGAGACAGGGGACTGAAGCTTTCTTT.

The chain joins TRBV7-9 to TRBJ2-2; 10 positions match TRBD2. This CDR3 spans 16 amino acids. Germline assignment: CDR1 SEHNR and CDR2 FQNEAQ (reference sequence). V was pared by 2 bases and J by 6 bases, with 6 bases of the junction left unmatched. As DNA, the CDR3 is TGTGCCAGCAGCTTACCTAGCGGGGGAGCGGCCGGGGAGCTGTTTTTT. As protein: CASSLPSGGAAGELFF.

V usage is TRBV5-1 and J usage is TRBJ2-1, with no clear D. The length of the CDR3 is 17 residues. Trimming took off 0 bases at V and 0 bases at J, with 13 bases between the two ends. Germline V gives CDR1 SGHRS, CDR2 YFSETQ. This chain's CDR3 is CASSLAKLPRSYNEQFF. CDR3 DNA: TGCGCCAGCAGCTTGGCCAAACTACCCCGCTCCTACAATGAGCAGTTCTTC.

This clone was detected only a few times. The chain employs TRBV7-8 and TRBJ2-7, with 8 bases aligning to TRBD2. Trimming took 7 bases from V and 1 from J; bases not matched to a gene: 9. The CDR3 loop spans 15 amino acids. The germline V gene has CDR1 SGHVS and CDR2 FQNEAQ. DNA of the CDR3: TGTGCCAGCAACACGCGGGGGGCTATGTCCTACGAGCAGTACTTC. This encodes CASNTRGAMSYEQYF.

The chain joins TRBV5-1 to TRBJ1-1, with a possible D match to TRBD1 (5 bases). Trimming took 4 bases from V and 4 from J, leaving 14 bases between them. The CDR3 has 14 residues. Germline CDR1 SGHRS, CDR2 YFSETQ. The DNA for the CDR3 is TGCGCCAGCAGCCCTCGGGAGGGGCTCACTGAAGCTTTCTTT. Protein product: CASSPREGLTEAFF.

Here the CDR3 reads CAWARTGAISYEQYF. For the CDR3, the DNA is TGTGCCTGGGCGAGGACAGGGGCAATCTCCTACGAGCAGTACTTC. The chain carries TRBV30 and TRBJ2-7, with TRBD1 identical over 9 bases. The CDR3 runs 15 residues. Trimming removed 5 bases from V and 0 bases from J; junction bases left unmatched: 8. Per germline, CDR1 GTSNPN and CDR2 SVGIG (reference sequence).

The chain is built from TRBV30 and TRBJ1-5; no reliable D call. Germline CDR1 reads GTSNPN; CDR2 reads SVGIG (reference sequence). The CDR3 runs 18 residues. The V and J ends lost 2 bases and 0 bases respectively, with 20 bases between them. The CDR3 DNA follows: TGTGCCTGGAGTATTTCCCCCGTCATGGGTAATAGCAATCAGCCCCAGCATTTT. It yields the protein CAWSISPVMGNSNQPQHF.

V gene TRBV13 combines with J gene TRBJ2-7; TRBD1 matches at 8 bases. Germline V gene data show CDR1 as PRHDT and CDR2 as FYEKMQ (reference sequence). V lost 8 bases and J lost 7; bases outside the gene matches: 13. The CDR3 is made up of 14 amino acids. The DNA for the CDR3 is TGTGCCAGCGGGGTCCGCCGGACAGGGAAGGAGCAGTACTTC. This sequence encodes CASGVRRTGKEQYF.

V usage is TRBV3-1 (or the pseudogene TRBV3-2) and J usage is TRBJ2-7; D is possibly TRBD1 (6 bases). CDR1 and CDR2 (germline): LGHDT, YNNKEL (reference sequence). The CDR3 spans 13 residues. V lost 5 bases, J lost 1 base, and 9 bases lay in between. The CDR3 loop is CASSYRVSYEQYF. The DNA for the CDR3 is TGTGCCAGCAGCTACAGGGTTTCCTACGAGCAGTACTTC.

The V gene is TRBV10-3, the J gene TRBJ2-5, with 11 bases identical to TRBD1. CDR3 length equals 15 residues. The germline gives CDR1 ENHRY, CDR2 SYGVKD. V lost 6 bases, J lost 4 bases, and 7 bases stayed unmatched. CDR3 nucleotides: TGTGCCATCAGAGGACAGGGGGCGATCGGAGAGACCCAGTACTTC. Amino acid sequence: CAIRGQGAIGETQYF.

The CDR3 DNA sequence: TGTGCCAGCAGCCCAATCAATGAGCAGTTCTTC. It codes for CASSPINEQFF. V is TRBV7-2 and J is TRBJ2-1, with unresolved D. Looked up from germline, CDR1 is SGHTA and CDR2 is FQGNSA. V was clipped by 5 bases and J by 6 bases, with 5 bases between them. The CDR3 extends over 11 amino acids. Combining the CDR3 with reference TRBV7-2 and TRBJ2-1 gives the whole variable domain GAGVSQSPSNKVTEKGKDVELRCDPISGHTALYWYRQSLGQGLEFLIYFQGNSAPDKSGLPSDRFSAERTGGSVSTLTIQRTQQEDSAVYLCASSPINEQFFGPGTRLTVL.

The chain combines TRBV27 with TRBJ1-1; a weak D match, TRBD1 (5 bases). The CDR3 contains 15 residues. V was trimmed by 0 bases and J by 0 bases, leaving 8 bases between them. In germline, CDR1 is MNHEY, CDR2 SMNVEV (reference sequence). CDR3 bases: TGTGCCAGCAGTTTATCACGAGGGGTGAACACTGAAGCTTTCTTT. Translation: CASSLSRGVNTEAFF.

The chain links TRBV2 to TRBJ1-5; 8 bases align to TRBD1. CDR1 is SNHLY and CDR2 is FYNNEI in the germline V gene. The ends lost 6 bases at V and 2 bases at J; junction bases unmatched: 6. The CDR3 runs 15 residues. CDR3 nucleotide sequence: TGTGCCAGCAGCCAGGGGGCTCGGGGCAATCAGCCCCAGCATTTT. It specifies CASSQGARGNQPQHF. Full variable domain (remainder filled in from reference TRBV2 and TRBJ1-5): EPEVTQTPSHQVTQMGQEVILRCVPISNHLYFYWYRQILGQKVEFLVSFYNNEISEKSEIFDDQFSVERPDGSNFTLKIRSTKLEDSAMYFCASSQGARGNQPQHFGDGTRLSIL.

The chain joins TRBV27 to TRBJ1-3; TRBD1 agrees at 7 bases. Germline CDR1 MNHEY, CDR2 SMNVEV (reference sequence). The CDR3 loop spans 18 amino acids. The trim removed 4 bases at V and 0 bases at J, leaving 12 bases unmatched. In DNA, the CDR3 is TGTGCCAGCAGTTCCATCCCCCGACAGGGTCCCTCTGGAAACACCATATATTTT. The encoded protein is CASSSIPRQGPSGNTIYF.

J is TRBJ2-5 and V is TRBV7-2; D may be TRBD2 (5 bases). The CDR3 has 12 amino acids. The germline V gene has CDR1 SGHTA and CDR2 FQGNSA. Trimming removed 1 base at V and 7 bases at J, with 7 bases between. As DNA, the CDR3 is TGTGCCAGCAGCTTAGATGGAGGGACCCAGTACTTC. This gives the protein CASSLDGGTQYF.

A word on this clone: This specimen includes other DNA sequences encoding the same CDR3. The chain is built from TRBV3-1 (or the pseudogene TRBV3-2) and TRBJ1-1, with D perhaps matching TRBD1 (5 bases). The CDR3 is 14 residues long. The V end lost 1 base, the J end lost 1 base, and 7 bases lay between the germline ends. Germline V gene sequence: CDR1 LGHDT, CDR2 YNNKEL (reference sequence). CDR3 region: CASSQVGGNTEAFF. CDR3 in DNA: TGTGCCAGCAGCCAAGTTGGGGGGAACACTGAAGCTTTCTTT.